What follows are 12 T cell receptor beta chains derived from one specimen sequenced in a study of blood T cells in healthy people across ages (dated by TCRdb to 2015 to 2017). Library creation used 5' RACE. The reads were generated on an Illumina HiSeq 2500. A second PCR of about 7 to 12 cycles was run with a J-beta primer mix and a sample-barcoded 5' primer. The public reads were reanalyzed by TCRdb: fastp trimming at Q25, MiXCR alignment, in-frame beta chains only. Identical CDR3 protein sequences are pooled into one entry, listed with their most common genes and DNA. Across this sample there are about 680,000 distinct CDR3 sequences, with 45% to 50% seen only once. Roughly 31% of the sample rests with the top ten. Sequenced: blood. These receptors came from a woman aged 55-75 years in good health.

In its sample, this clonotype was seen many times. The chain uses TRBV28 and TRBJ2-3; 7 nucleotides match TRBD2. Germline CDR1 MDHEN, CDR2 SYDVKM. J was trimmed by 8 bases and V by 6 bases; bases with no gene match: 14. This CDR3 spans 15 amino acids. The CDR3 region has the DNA TGTGCCAGCAGCACCAGGGTTGGCGGGAGCGGTACGCAGTATTTT. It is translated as CASSTRVGGSGTQYF.

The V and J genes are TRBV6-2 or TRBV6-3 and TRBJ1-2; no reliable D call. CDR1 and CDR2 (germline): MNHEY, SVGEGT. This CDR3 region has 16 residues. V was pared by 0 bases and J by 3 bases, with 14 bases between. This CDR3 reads CASSYSEAALDYGYTF. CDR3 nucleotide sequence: TGTGCCAGCAGTTACTCCGAGGCGGCGTTGGACTATGGCTACACCTTC.

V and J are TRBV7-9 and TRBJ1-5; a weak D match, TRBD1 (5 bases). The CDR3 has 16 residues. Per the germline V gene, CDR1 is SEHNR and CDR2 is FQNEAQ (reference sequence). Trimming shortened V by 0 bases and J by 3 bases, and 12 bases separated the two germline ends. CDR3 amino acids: CASSLARAGLNQPQHF. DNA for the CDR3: TGTGCCAGCAGCTTAGCGCGGGCAGGGCTCAATCAGCCCCAGCATTTT.

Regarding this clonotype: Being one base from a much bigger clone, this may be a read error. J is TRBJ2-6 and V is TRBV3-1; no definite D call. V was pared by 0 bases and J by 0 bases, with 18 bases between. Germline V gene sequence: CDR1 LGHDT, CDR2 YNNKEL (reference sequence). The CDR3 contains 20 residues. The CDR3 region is CASSQDWAVLKASGANVLTF. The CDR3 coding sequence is TGTGCCAGCAGCCAAGATTGGGCAGTACTCAAGGCCTCTGGGGCCAACGTCCTGACTTTC. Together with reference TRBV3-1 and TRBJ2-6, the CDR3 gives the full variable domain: DTAVSQTPKYLVTQMGNDKSIKCEQNLGHDTMYWYKQDSKKFLKIMFSYNNKELIINETVPNRFSPKSPDKAHLNLHINSLELGDSAVYFCASSQDWAVLKASGANVLTFGAGSRLTVL.

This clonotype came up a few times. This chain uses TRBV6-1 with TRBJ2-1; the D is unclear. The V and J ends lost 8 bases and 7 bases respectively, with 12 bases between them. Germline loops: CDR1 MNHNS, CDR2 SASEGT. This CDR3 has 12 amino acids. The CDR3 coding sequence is TGTGCCAGCGACGCTCGGTGGAATGAGCAGTTCTTC. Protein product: CASDARWNEQFF.

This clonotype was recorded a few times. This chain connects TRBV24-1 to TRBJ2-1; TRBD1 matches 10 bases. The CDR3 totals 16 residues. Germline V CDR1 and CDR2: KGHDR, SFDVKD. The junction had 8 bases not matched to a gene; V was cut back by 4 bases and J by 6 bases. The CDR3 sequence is CATSDHGTGVGNEQFF. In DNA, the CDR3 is TGTGCCACCAGTGACCACGGGACAGGGGTGGGCAATGAGCAGTTCTTC.

The DNA of the CDR3 is TGTGCCATCAGCCCGACAGGGACGGATCAGCCCCAGCATTTT. This encodes CAISPTGTDQPQHF. The chain links TRBV10-3 to TRBJ1-5; 7 bases are shared with TRBD1. From germline, CDR1 is ENHRY and CDR2 SYGVKD. The trim removed 6 bases at V and 5 bases at J, leaving 7 bases unmatched. CDR3 size: 14 residues.

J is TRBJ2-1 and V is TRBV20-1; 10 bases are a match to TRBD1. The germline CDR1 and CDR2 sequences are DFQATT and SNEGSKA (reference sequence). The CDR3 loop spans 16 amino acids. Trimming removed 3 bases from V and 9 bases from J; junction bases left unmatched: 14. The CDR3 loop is CSASPGTGVGPGEQFF. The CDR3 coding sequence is TGCAGTGCTAGCCCCGGGACAGGGGTAGGTCCTGGTGAGCAGTTCTTC.

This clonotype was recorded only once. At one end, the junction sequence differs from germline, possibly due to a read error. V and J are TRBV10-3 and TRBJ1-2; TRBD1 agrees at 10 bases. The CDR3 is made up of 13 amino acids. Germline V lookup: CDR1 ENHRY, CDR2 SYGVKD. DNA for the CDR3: TGTGCCACCAGTGGGACAGGGGCCTATGGCTACACCTTC. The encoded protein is CATSGTGAYGYTF.

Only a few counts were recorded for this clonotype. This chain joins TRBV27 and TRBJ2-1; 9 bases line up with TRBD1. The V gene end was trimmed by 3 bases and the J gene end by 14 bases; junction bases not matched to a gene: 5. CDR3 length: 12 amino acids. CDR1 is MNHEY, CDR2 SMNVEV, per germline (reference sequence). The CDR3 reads CASSLGTGREFF. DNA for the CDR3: TGTGCCAGCAGTTTGGGGACAGGGCGAGAGTTCTTC.

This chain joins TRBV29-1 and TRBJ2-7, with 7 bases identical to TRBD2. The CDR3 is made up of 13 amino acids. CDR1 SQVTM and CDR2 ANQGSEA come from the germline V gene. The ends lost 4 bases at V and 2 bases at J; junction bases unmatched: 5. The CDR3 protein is CSVGAGATYEQYF. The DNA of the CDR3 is TGCAGCGTTGGGGCGGGAGCAACCTACGAGCAGTACTTC.

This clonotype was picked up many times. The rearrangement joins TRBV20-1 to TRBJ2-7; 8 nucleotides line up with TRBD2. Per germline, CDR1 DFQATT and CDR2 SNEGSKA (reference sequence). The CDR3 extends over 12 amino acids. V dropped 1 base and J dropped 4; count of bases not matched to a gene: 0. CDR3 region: CSARGLAYEQYF. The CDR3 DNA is TGCAGTGCTAGAGGACTAGCGTACGAGCAGTACTTC.